The subject of this entry is one TCR beta chain. This record comes from a study of blood T cell repertoires in COVID-19. Study overall: Donors in the United States, Italy and Spain gave samples during acute or convalescent COVID-19.

Only in-frame clones appear in the TCRdb table, and some are missing; sequencing was by immunoSEQ multiplex PCR. The sample holds roughly 150,000 clones; 70% to 90% are singletons and the top ten take 5%. The CDR3 extends over 13 amino acids. Trimming at V came to 6 bases and at J to 0 bases, leaving 1 base not matched to a gene. The V gene's germline CDR1 is ENHRY and CDR2 SYGVKD. The chain carries TRBV10-3 and TRBJ1-1, with TRBD1 identical over 7 bases. This sequence originates from a woman aged 50 to 60 with acute or convalescent COVID-19. Sequenced sample: peripheral blood. The CDR3 region has the DNA TGTGCCATCAGGGGACAGCTGAACACTGAAGCTTTCTTT. It yields the protein CAIRGQLNTEAFF.